The present entry profiles one T cell receptor (beta chain) with its context. This clonotype showed up just a few times. Its antigen target is currently unknown. Base qualities are not provided; no much larger clone lies one nucleotide away. The source of the sample is a study of T-cell reconstitution after alpha-beta-depleted transplantation in children (dated by TCRdb to the mid-2010s). Background on the whole study: T-cell immune reconstitution after TCRalphabeta/CD19-depleted allogeneic hematopoietic cell transplantation in children was quantitatively tracked in the study by means of TCR repertoire profiling. What the research found in general, with its limitations: Hyperexpanded clone frequencies declined over subsequent months; after one year, T-cell counts and TCRbeta diversity were mostly attributed to newly produced T cells. In some patients, high TCRbeta diversity at day 60 was attributed to recipient T cells and intrathymic progenitors that had survived conditioning. The apparently early alphabetaT-cell count recovery about two months after transplant was reportedly dependent on only several hundred rapidly expanded clones derived from non-depleted graft cells.

Interpreted using the paper, the treatment or condition label stands for: allogeneic hematopoietic cell transplantation with graft depleted of TCRalphabeta T cells and CD19 B cells. Transplant recipients were children who received TCRalphabeta/CD19-depleted allogeneic hematopoietic cell grafts. From the cysteine up to the phenylalanine, the CDR3 has a length of 16 residues. Left in the record is the CDR3 DNA by itself, 48 bases read in frame from the first base. Relative to germline, V is 0 bases shorter and J is 2 bases shorter, with 12 bases between their ends. As encoded in the germline V gene, CDR1 is LGHNA while CDR2 is YSLEER. The library was built by means of PCR. The instrument given in TCRdb is Illumina HiSeq 2500. To normalize quantification of the TCRbeta repertoire, the TCR libraries were built with molecular barcoding that relied on unique molecular identifiers. TCRdb redid the processing of the public reads, applying fastp at Q25 and MiXCR, and retained in-frame beta chains. Rows with a matching CDR3 protein are joined into one entry that keeps the most common DNA and genes. Within this sample are some 350,000 distinct CDR3 sequences, with 15% to 20% of them counted one time only. Roughly 40% of the sample lies in the top ten.

This sequence was found in a male patient aged 2-10 years who had a stem cell transplant for acute lymphoblastic leukemia, so the T cells may come from the graft donor. Here the sequenced sample was PBMCs, mostly from graft donor cells, taken 360 days after TCRalphabeta/CD19-depleted stem cell transplant. The V and J genes are TRBV4-3 and TRBJ2-3; the D gene lacks a confident call. The CDR3: CASSQERSKPTDTQYF. At the DNA level, the sequence is TGCGCCAGCAGCCAAGAGAGGAGTAAGCCCACAGATACGCAGTATTTT.